The 18 T cell receptor beta chains reported below all come from one sample, sequenced in a study of blood T cell repertoires in COVID-19. Only in-frame clones appear in the TCRdb table, and some are missing; sequencing was by immunoSEQ multiplex PCR. Found here are 260,000 or so clones, 83% of them singletons; the top ten hold about 3.8%. The sample was PBMCs or T cells enriched from blood (not recorded which). The receptors shown here come from a woman aged 40 to 50 who had been exposed to COVID-19.

The CDR3 loop reads CASSLDQGGYTF. CDR3 nucleotide sequence: TGCGCCAGCAGCTTGGATCAGGGGGGCTACACCTTC. The chain recombines TRBV5-1 with TRBJ1-2; D is possibly TRBD1 (6 bases). This CDR3 is 12 amino acids long. V was pared by 0 bases and J by 8 bases, with 8 bases between. Germline V gene data show CDR1 as SGHRS and CDR2 as YFSETQ. Full variable domain (outside the CDR3, taken from reference TRBV5-1 and TRBJ1-2): KAGVTQTPRYLIKTRGQQVTLSCSPISGHRSVSWYQQTPGQGLQFLFEYFSETQRNKGNFPGRFSGRQFSNSRSEMNVSTLELGDSALYLCASSLDQGGYTFGSGTRLTVV.

The CDR3 sequence is CASSPPRGGQGNTEAFF. The CDR3 nucleotides are TGTGCCAGCAGCCCCCCAAGGGGGGGACAGGGGAACACTGAAGCTTTCTTT. The chain employs TRBV3-1 (or the pseudogene TRBV3-2) and TRBJ1-1; 9 bases match TRBD1. Germline V CDR1 and CDR2: LGHDT, YNNKEL (reference sequence). Germline trimming cut 4 bases from V and 1 base from J; bases unmatched to any gene: 10. The CDR3 has 17 residues.

This chain connects TRBV23-1 to TRBJ1-6; TRBD1 agrees at 9 bases. Being an ORF, TRBV23-1 has a function that is uncertain. This CDR3 spans 18 amino acids. The junction had 10 bases not matched to a gene; V was cut back by 7 bases and J by 0 bases. The DNA for the CDR3 is TGCGCCAGCACTTTTTTAGGGACAGGGCTCTCCTATAATTCACCCCTCCACTTT. This gives the protein CASTFLGTGLSYNSPLHF.

The V and J genes are TRBV5-1 and TRBJ1-1; possible D gene TRBD1, 5 bases. Germline-derived CDR1 and CDR2 are SGHRS and YFSETQ. The V gene lost 7 bases and the J gene lost 5 bases, with 18 bases spanning the gap. The CDR3 is made up of 14 amino acids. CDR3 DNA sequence: TGCGCCAGCCGCTCGGAGGGCGGGACTACTGAAGCTTTCTTT. This gives the protein CASRSEGGTTEAFF.

The rearrangement uses TRBV6-5 and TRBJ1-2; TRBD1 matches 7 bases. Germline V lookup: CDR1 MNHEY, CDR2 SVGAGI. The V and J ends lost 2 bases and 6 bases, in that order; junction bases with no gene match: 3. The CDR3 runs to 13 residues. The CDR3 protein is CASSYNTGDGYTF. The CDR3 DNA follows: TGTGCCAGCAGTTACAACACAGGGGATGGCTACACCTTC.

The chain links TRBV3-1 (or the pseudogene TRBV3-2) to TRBJ1-2; a weak D match, TRBD1 (5 bases). Germline assignment: CDR1 LGHDT and CDR2 YNNKEL (reference sequence). V lost 3 bases, J lost 7 bases, and 21 bases lay in between. The CDR3 runs to 16 residues. The CDR3 protein is CASSQTTLGTGGGYTF. The CDR3 DNA follows: TGTGCCAGCAGCCAGACAACGCTGGGAACAGGCGGTGGCTACACCTTC.

The rearrangement joins TRBV19 to TRBJ1-6; tentatively, D is TRBD1 (6 bases). V gave up 7 bases and J gave up 8 bases, with 21 bases separating them. Germline V lookup: CDR1 LNHDA, CDR2 SQIVND (reference sequence). The CDR3 consists of 16 residues. CDR3 nucleotide sequence: TGTGCCAGTACCAGACGGGCAGGGGCCGTAGATTCACCCCTCCACTTT. Amino acids: CASTRRAGAVDSPLHF.

The chain uses TRBV19 and TRBJ2-5; D is perhaps TRBD2 (5 bases). The CDR3 spans 14 residues. The germline V gene has CDR1 LNHDA and CDR2 SQIVND (reference sequence). Trimming shortened V by 6 bases and J by 4 bases, and 15 bases separated the two germline ends. The DNA for the CDR3 is TGTGCCAGTAGCACTCCGGGGAGTCCAGAGACCCAGTACTTC. Its translation is CASSTPGSPETQYF.

The V and J genes are TRBV3-1 (or the pseudogene TRBV3-2) and TRBJ2-7, with 12 nucleotides matching TRBD2. CDR1 is LGHDT and CDR2 is YNNKEL in the germline V gene (reference sequence). The CDR3 totals 16 residues. V trimming: 3 bases; J trimming: 2 bases; junction bases outside the gene matches: 5. In nucleotides, the CDR3 is TGTGCCAGCAGCCAGACTAGCGGGGGATTAACCTACGAGCAGTACTTC. Its protein product is CASSQTSGGLTYEQYF.

This clone has a single count. The chain has TRBV19 and TRBJ1-1, with unresolved D. V was cut by 3 bases and J by 0 bases, with 5 bases left in between. The germline CDR1 and CDR2 sequences are LNHDA and SQIVND (reference sequence). The CDR3 consists of 13 residues. CDR3 coding DNA: TGTGCCAGTAGTATTCATCTGAACACTGAAGCTTTCTTT. This sequence encodes CASSIHLNTEAFF.

The rearrangement joins TRBV7-3 to TRBJ2-5; 9 positions agree with TRBD1. V gave up 5 bases and J gave up 3 bases; unmatched junction bases: 1. The CDR3 is 13 residues long. Looked up from germline, CDR1 is SGHTA and CDR2 is FQGTGA. CDR3: CASSRTGEETQYF. CDR3 sequence (DNA): TGTGCCAGCAGCCGGACAGGGGAAGAGACCCAGTACTTC.

The chain combines TRBV7-6 with TRBJ2-7; weak D call: TRBD1 (5 bases). CDR3 length: 14 amino acids. Germline values: CDR1 SGHVS, CDR2 FNYEAQ. Trimming pared 1 base from V and 6 bases from J, leaving 13 bases between. CDR3 region: CASSLGAGNSEQYF. In DNA, the CDR3 is TGTGCCAGCAGCTTAGGGGCAGGGAACAGCGAGCAGTACTTC.

The rearrangement uses TRBV7-2 and TRBJ1-2, with D uncertain. Germline CDR1 SGHTA, CDR2 FQGNSA. The CDR3 has 13 amino acids. Trimming removed 0 bases at V and 7 bases at J, with 9 bases between. CDR3 loop: CASSLASPRGYTF. The CDR3 DNA sequence: TGTGCCAGCAGCTTAGCGTCTCCCCGTGGCTACACCTTC.

The chain joins TRBV5-6 to TRBJ2-4, with D maybe TRBD1 (6 bases). Per the germline V gene, CDR1 is SGHDT and CDR2 is YYEEEE. The CDR3 consists of 13 residues. Trimming removed 4 bases at V and 13 bases at J, with 18 bases between. The CDR3: CASSISAGAGQYF. For the CDR3, the DNA is TGTGCCAGCAGCATCTCGGCAGGGGCAGGCCAGTACTTC.

CDR3: CASSPRDSEKLFF. CDR3 DNA sequence: TGTGCCAGCAGTCCCCGGGACAGTGAAAAACTGTTTTTT. The J gene is TRBJ1-4, the V gene TRBV27; TRBD1 matches at 7 bases. The CDR3 totals 13 residues. After removal of 5 bases from V and 7 bases from J, the junction contained 4 bases not matched to a gene. The germline CDR1 and CDR2 sequences are MNHEY and SMNVEV (reference sequence). The full variable domain, rest sourced from reference TRBV27 and TRBJ1-4, is EAQVTQNPRYLITVTGKKLTVTCSQNMNHEYMSWYRQDPGLGLRQIYYSMNVEVTDKGDVPEGYKVSRKEKRNFPLILESPSPNQTSLYFCASSPRDSEKLFFGSGTQLSVL.

For this clone: This same CDR3 is encoded by further DNA sequences in the sample. This rearrangement joins TRBV7-8 to TRBJ1-5; possibly TRBD1 for D (6 bases). In germline, CDR1 is SGHVS, CDR2 FQNEAQ. The V gene lost 5 bases and the J gene lost 3 bases, with 11 bases spanning the gap. The CDR3 consists of 14 residues. The CDR3 nucleotides are TGTGCCAGCAGCCTGGACAGCTTCAATCAGCCCCAGCATTTT. It codes for CASSLDSFNQPQHF.

The genes are TRBV6-5 and TRBJ1-4; 8 bases line up with TRBD1. Germline V gene sequence: CDR1 MNHEY, CDR2 SVGAGI. After removal of 0 bases from V and 8 bases from J, the junction contained 8 bases not matched to a gene. The CDR3 has 16 amino acids. The CDR3 protein is CASSYSGQGAWEKLFF. Written as DNA, the CDR3 is TGTGCCAGCAGTTACTCAGGCCAGGGGGCCTGGGAAAAACTGTTTTTT.

The CDR3 loop is CASSQGTGGYGYTF. Written as DNA, the CDR3 is TGCGCCAGCAGCCAGGGGACAGGGGGCTATGGCTACACCTTC. The chain joins TRBV4-3 to TRBJ1-2, with TRBD1 identical over 11 bases. The CDR3 extends over 14 amino acids. In germline, CDR1 is LGHNA, CDR2 YSLEER. After removal of 3 bases from V and 4 bases from J, the junction contained 1 base not matched to a gene.